The entry below gives a single TCR beta chain sequence along with its context. The junction had 9 bases not matched to a gene; V was cut back by 6 bases and J by 5 bases. The CDR3 runs 15 residues. The sample belongs to a study of early T cells in non-severe SARS-CoV-2 infection. MiXCR was run by TCRdb on the 5' RACE reads, yielding one entry per CDR3 protein. The sample yields some 88,000 distinct CDR3 sequences, approximately 16% seen once. The clonotype originates from an adult who was a healthcare worker with PCR-confirmed SARS-CoV-2 infection or an uninfected control (not recorded which). The V call is TRBV12-3 or TRBV12-4, the J call TRBJ2-1; 8 nucleotides align to TRBD2. The sequencing here drew on whole blood, taken at baseline. CDR3 sequence reads: CASSQGTRRDNEQFF. Here the CDR3 DNA reads TGTGCCAGCAGCCAAGGGACTAGGCGAGACAATGAGCAGTTCTTC.